Listed here is a single T cell receptor beta chain. Its antigen remains unidentified. The TCR beta CDR3 regions underwent amplification using RNA transcripts as the source. In the first-round RT-PCR of the TCR CDR3, the HTBI primer set was used. One entry per CDR3 protein results from TCRdb running MiXCR on the multiplex PCR reads. This repertoire shows fewer than 550,000 distinct CDR3 sequences, approximately 25% found once; its top ten account for around 10%. With 2 bases removed from V and 0 bases from J, the gap between germline ends came to 10 bases. Germline V CDR1 and CDR2: SNHLY, FYNNEI. The CDR3 extends over 15 amino acids. The sample originates from a study of T cells in Graves' hyperthyroidism and ophthalmopathy. Study-wide points: Most expanded thyroid clonotypes above 0.001 also appeared in blood. Ophthalmopathy, which appeared later, was predicted by the model a median around 6 months before onset.

Sequencing was performed on blood. The chain is built from TRBV2 and TRBJ1-1; D is unclear. The receptor's source is a woman aged 25 to 39 with Graves' ophthalmopathy. This CDR3 is CASSEPEVMNTEAFF. The DNA for the CDR3 is TGTGCCAGCAGTGAACCCGAGGTCATGAACACTGAAGCTTTCTTT.